The clone carrying this T cell receptor beta chain has only a few counts. The data were taken from a study of cytomegalovirus exposure and HLA in healthy donors. Study-wide background: The platform used for the roughly 120 validation repertoires matched that of the approximately 640 first-cohort repertoires, a later analysis reported.

The CDR3 spans 13 residues. J was trimmed by 3 bases and V by 8 bases; bases with no gene match: 4. Germline CDR1 reads MDHEN; CDR2 reads SYDVKM. The repertoire was sequenced with immunoSEQ multiplex PCR; TCRdb's copy has only in-frame clones and lacks some. Among over 200,000 clones, over 80% were seen once, and the ten largest hold around 5.6%. The clonotype originates from a woman aged 18-35 years in good health and CMV-seronegative. The genes are TRBV28 and TRBJ1-3, with TRBD1 identical over 7 bases. The sequenced sample consisted of PBMCs. CDR3 sequence reads: CASLTGVGNTIYF. Written as DNA, the CDR3 is TGTGCCAGCCTTACAGGGGTTGGAAACACCATATATTTT.